Listed here are 14 T cell receptor beta chains from one sample, sequenced in a study of blood T cells in healthy people across ages. The second PCR ran about 6 to 12 cycles with a sample-barcoded 5' primer and J-beta primers. TCRdb reprocessed the 5' RACE reads with MiXCR, giving one entry per CDR3 protein. The sample records around 800,000 distinct CDR3 sequences, roughly 25% being singletons. This sample was also put to use in a study of T cells of mothers and their children.

Sequencing used blood. The receptors shown here come from a boy younger than 18 in good health.

This clonotype has just a few counts. The V gene is TRBV12-5, the J gene TRBJ2-7; D tentatively reads TRBD1 or TRBD2 (5 bases each). CDR3 length: 13 amino acids. Germline CDR1 LGHNT, CDR2 FRNRAP. Trimming stripped 1 base from V and 3 bases from J, with 7 bases between. CDR3 region: CASGLGGDYEQYF. CDR3 bases: TGTGCTAGTGGTTTGGGAGGGGACTACGAGCAGTACTTC.

V usage is TRBV5-1 and J usage is TRBJ1-1; weak D call: TRBD1 (5 bases). Per the germline V gene, CDR1 is SGHRS and CDR2 is YFSETQ. The V and J ends lost 3 bases and 7 bases respectively, with 10 bases between them. This CDR3 has 12 amino acids. CDR3 sequence (DNA): TGCGCCAGCAGCTCGCAGGGTATTGAAGCTTTCTTT. Its translation is CASSSQGIEAFF.

In its sample, this clonotype was seen a few times. The CDR3 loop reads CASSPSSPNYGYTF. For the CDR3, the DNA is TGTGCCAGCAGCCCTTCCAGCCCAAACTATGGCTACACCTTC. The chain joins TRBV12-3 or TRBV12-4 to TRBJ1-2; no firm D call. The V end lost 6 bases, the J end lost 2 bases, and 13 bases lay between the germline ends. There are 14 residues in the CDR3.

V usage is TRBV20-1 and J usage is TRBJ2-1; a possible D gene is TRBD2 (6 bases). The J call is uncertain, as TRBJ2-7 better fits the DNA end. CDR3 size: 14 residues. Germline V CDR1 and CDR2: DFQATT, SNEGSKA (reference sequence). CDR3 sequence: CSAPDGATSYEQYF. The CDR3 bases are TGCAGTGCCCCGGACGGTGCGACTAGTTACGAGCAGTACTTC.

This chain uses TRBV7-8 with TRBJ2-7; D not resolved. CDR1 is SGHVS and CDR2 is FQNEAQ in the germline V gene. Trimming left V 3 bases short and J 5 bases short, with 11 bases between. The CDR3 has 13 residues. The CDR3 is CASSLNRLNEQYF. In DNA, the CDR3 is TGTGCCAGCAGCTTGAACCGTCTCAACGAGCAGTACTTC.

The chain carries TRBV7-3 and TRBJ1-1; a possible D gene is TRBD1 (5 bases). Germline V CDR1 and CDR2: SGHTA, FQGTGA. Trimming removed 2 bases from V and 1 base from J, with 17 bases in between. The CDR3 spans 17 residues. The DNA for the CDR3 is TGTGCCAGCAGCTTACCCGACAGCGACAGTCGGAACACTGAAGCTTTCTTT. It encodes CASSLPDSDSRNTEAFF.

The chain combines TRBV12-3 or TRBV12-4 with TRBJ1-6, with 7 positions matching TRBD1. This CDR3 contains 14 residues. Trimming cost V 6 bases and J 10 bases; bases outside gene matches: 9. CDR3 nucleotide sequence: TGTGCCAGCAGCTTTACAGGGGAAGAATCACCCCTCCACTTT. Protein product: CASSFTGEESPLHF.

The V gene is TRBV3-1, the J gene TRBJ1-4; D might be TRBD1 (6 bases). Germline CDR1 is LGHDT and CDR2 is YNNKEL (reference sequence). V was pared by 1 base and J by 3 bases, with 15 bases between. The CDR3 contains 17 residues. For the CDR3, the DNA is TGTGCCAGCAGCCAAGGCCGAGGGGGGGCTTCTAATGAAAAACTGTTTTTT. Its protein product is CASSQGRGGASNEKLFF.

This chain links TRBV5-6 with TRBJ2-7; TRBD2 is a possible D gene (6 bases). Germline-derived CDR1 and CDR2 are SGHDT and YYEEEE. V was cut by 0 bases and J by 0 bases, with 13 bases left in between. The CDR3 loop spans 16 amino acids. The CDR3 coding sequence is TGTGCCAGCAGCTTGGCTGGGGGACTTTCCTCCTACGAGCAGTACTTC. It translates to CASSLAGGLSSYEQYF.

The chain combines TRBV20-1 with TRBJ2-5; no reliable D call. This CDR3 comprises 13 residues. Germline CDR1 is DFQATT and CDR2 is SNEGSKA (reference sequence). V lost 2 bases and J lost 3, with 10 bases in between. The CDR3: CSARQNLEETQYF. CDR3 DNA: TGCAGTGCTAGACAGAATCTGGAAGAGACCCAGTACTTC.

This clonotype was seen a handful of times. The V and J genes are TRBV9 and TRBJ1-5, with D perhaps TRBD1 (5 bases). Germline-derived CDR1 and CDR2 are SGDLS and YYNGEE. Deletions cut 0 bases from V and 7 bases from J, with 11 bases between. The CDR3 loop spans 14 amino acids. CDR3 loop: CASSVDSDSQPQHF. Here the CDR3 DNA reads TGTGCCAGCAGCGTAGACTCTGACAGCCAGCCCCAGCATTTT.

There are a few counts of this clonotype. The V call is TRBV4-1, the J call TRBJ2-6; possible D gene TRBD1, 5 bases. Germline CDR1 reads MGHRA; CDR2 reads YSYEKL. Trimming shortened V by 2 bases and J by 0 bases, and 11 bases separated the two germline ends. CDR3 length equals 17 residues. As DNA, the CDR3 is TGCGCCAGCAGCCAAAGGCAACAGGTCTCTGGGGCCAACGTCCTGACTTTC. This gives the protein CASSQRQQVSGANVLTF.

This clonotype came up many times. The chain is built from TRBV6-2 or TRBV6-3 and TRBJ1-2, with 7 nucleotides matching TRBD1. The CDR3 loop spans 15 amino acids. The V gene end was trimmed by 6 bases and the J gene end by 4 bases; junction bases not matched to a gene: 11. Germline V CDR1 and CDR2: MNHEY, SVGEGT. In DNA form, the CDR3 reads TGTGCCAGCAGCCCCTGGGACAGATCACCCTATGGCTACACCTTC. It specifies CASSPWDRSPYGYTF.

This clonotype has only a few counts. The J gene is TRBJ1-4, the V gene TRBV12-3 or TRBV12-4; 7 bases align to TRBD1. Losses at the gene ends were 5 bases for V and 0 bases for J; bases not matched to a gene: 9. The CDR3 runs 17 residues. The CDR3 is CASSTEQGDSTNEKLFF. Here the CDR3 DNA reads TGTGCCAGCAGTACCGAGCAGGGGGATTCAACTAATGAAAAACTGTTTTTT.